The present entry profiles one TCR beta chain with its context. What it binds is unknown. Viral peptide pools were used in the ViraFEST assay to expand antigen-specific CD4+ T cells, and sequencing came afterward. Cells that had been cultured for roughly 9 days were the source of isolated CD4+ T cells. Each participant received a vaccine that was either BNT162b2 or mRNA-1273, given as two doses. Around 2 million PBMC were placed in each well, which was supplemented with about 10 IU/ml IL-2 and about 10 ug/ml peptides. Fresh IL-2-containing medium replaced half the medium on days 3 and 7. This entry comes from a study of vaccination effects on CD4 cells after COVID-19. The overall study: Post-vaccine specimens arrived a median 72 days past the second dose. Study-wide findings and caveats: Marked clonal contraction of infection- and vaccine-induced clones was seen late after vaccination.

Produced via immunoSEQ multiplex PCR; TCRdb's table is partial and in-frame only. The sample yields about 46,000 clones, about 74% seen once. The clonotype was recovered from a human donor who received a COVID-19 vaccine. The material was CD4+ T cells from PBMCs cultured with HCoV-OC43 spike peptides, obtained after COVID-19 vaccination. Subset of the sample: HCoV-OC43 spike overlapping peptide pool stimulation.

The CDR3: CAISEDRSGGYTF. In DNA form, the CDR3 reads TGTGCCATCAGTGAGGACAGGAGCGGCGGCTACACCTTC. This rearrangement joins TRBV10-3 to TRBJ1-2, with D tentatively TRBD1 (6 bases). The V end lost 2 bases, the J end lost 8 bases, and 12 bases lay between the germline ends. Germline V gene data show CDR1 as ENHRY and CDR2 as SYGVKD. The CDR3 runs 13 residues.